This TCR beta chain appears in the sequencing data of a study of blood T cells in healthy people across ages. Using a J-beta primer mix together with a sample-barcoded 5' primer, a second PCR was run for roughly 7 to 12 cycles. Each CDR3 protein gets one entry after TCRdb re-called the 5' RACE reads with MiXCR. The sample has around 1.5 million distinct CDR3 sequences; roughly 45% are singletons. Germline V gene lookup returns CDR1 MNHEY and CDR2 SVGAGI. There are 17 residues in the CDR3. Losses at the gene ends were 0 bases for V and 6 bases for J; bases not matched to a gene: 14. The rearrangement links TRBV6-5 to TRBJ2-7, with TRBD2 identical over 7 bases. The receptor was isolated from a woman between 18 and 29 years old in good health. The material sequenced was blood. The CDR3 nucleotides read TGTGCCAGCAGTTACTCCCTTTTGGCTAGCGGCCCTCTCGAGCAGTACTTC. Translating it yields CASSYSLLASGPLEQYF.